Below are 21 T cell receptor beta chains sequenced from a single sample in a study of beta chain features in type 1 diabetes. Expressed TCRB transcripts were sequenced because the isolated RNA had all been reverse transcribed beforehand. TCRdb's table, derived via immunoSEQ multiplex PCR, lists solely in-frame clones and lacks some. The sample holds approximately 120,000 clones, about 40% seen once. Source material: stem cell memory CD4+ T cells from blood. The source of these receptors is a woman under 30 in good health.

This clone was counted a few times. The CDR3 DNA reads TGTGCCAGCAGTTACGGACTAGCGGGCTTCTCAGATACGCAGTATTTT. Protein: CASSYGLAGFSDTQYF. The V gene is TRBV5-4, the J gene TRBJ2-3, with 11 bases lining up with TRBD2. The CDR3 totals 16 residues. Germline V gene data show CDR1 as SGHNT and CDR2 as YYREEE (reference sequence). The ends lost 5 bases at V and 4 bases at J; junction bases unmatched: 9.

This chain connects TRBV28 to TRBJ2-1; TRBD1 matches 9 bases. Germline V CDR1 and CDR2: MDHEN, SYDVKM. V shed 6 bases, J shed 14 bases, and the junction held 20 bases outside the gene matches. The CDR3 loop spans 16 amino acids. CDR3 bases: TGTGCCAGCAGCCGGAGGCCCGGGACAGGGACCATTTTAGAGTTCTTC. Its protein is CASSRRPGTGTILEFF.

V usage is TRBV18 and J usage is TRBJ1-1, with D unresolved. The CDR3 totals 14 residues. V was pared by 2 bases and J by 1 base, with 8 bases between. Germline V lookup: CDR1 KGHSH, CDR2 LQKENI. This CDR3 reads CASSPGQPNTEAFF. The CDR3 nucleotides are TGTGCCAGCTCACCAGGGCAGCCGAACACTGAAGCTTTCTTT.

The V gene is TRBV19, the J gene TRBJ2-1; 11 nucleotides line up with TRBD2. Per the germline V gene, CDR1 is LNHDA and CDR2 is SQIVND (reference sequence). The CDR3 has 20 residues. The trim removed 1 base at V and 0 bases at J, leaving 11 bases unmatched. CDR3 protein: CASSIGWRTSGLSSYNEQFF. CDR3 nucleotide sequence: TGTGCCAGTAGTATAGGATGGCGGACTAGCGGGCTGAGCTCCTACAATGAGCAGTTCTTC. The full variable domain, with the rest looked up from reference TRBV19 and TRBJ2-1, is DGGITQSPKYLFRKEGQNVTLSCEQNLNHDAMYWYRQDPGQGLRLIYYSQIVNDFQKGDIAEGYSVSREKKESFPLTVTSAQKNPTAFYLCASSIGWRTSGLSSYNEQFFGPGTRLTVL.

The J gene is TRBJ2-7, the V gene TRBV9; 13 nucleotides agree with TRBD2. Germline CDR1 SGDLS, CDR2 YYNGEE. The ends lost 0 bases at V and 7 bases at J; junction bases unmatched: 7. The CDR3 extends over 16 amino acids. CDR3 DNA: TGTGCCAGCAGCGTAGGTCCCCTGGGACTAGCGGGGGAGCAGTACTTC. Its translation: CASSVGPLGLAGEQYF.

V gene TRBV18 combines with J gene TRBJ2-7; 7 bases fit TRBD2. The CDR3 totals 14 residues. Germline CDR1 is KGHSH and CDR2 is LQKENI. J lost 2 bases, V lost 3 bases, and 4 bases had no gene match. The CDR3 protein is CASSPGGYPYEQYF. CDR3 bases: TGTGCCAGCTCACCGGGGGGGTACCCCTACGAGCAGTACTTC. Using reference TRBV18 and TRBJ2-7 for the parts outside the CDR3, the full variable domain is NAGVMQNPRHLVRRRGQEARLRCSPMKGHSHVYWYRQLPEEGLKFMVYLQKENIIDESGMPKERFSAEFPKEGPSILRIQQVVRGDSAAYFCASSPGGYPYEQYFGPGTRLTVT.

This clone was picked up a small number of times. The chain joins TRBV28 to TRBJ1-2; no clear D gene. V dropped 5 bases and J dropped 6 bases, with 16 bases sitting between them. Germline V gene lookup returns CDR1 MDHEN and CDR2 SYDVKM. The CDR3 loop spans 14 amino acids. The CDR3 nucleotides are TGTGCCAGCAGTGGGAGCAGTGTCCCGAATGGCTACACCTTC. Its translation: CASSGSSVPNGYTF.

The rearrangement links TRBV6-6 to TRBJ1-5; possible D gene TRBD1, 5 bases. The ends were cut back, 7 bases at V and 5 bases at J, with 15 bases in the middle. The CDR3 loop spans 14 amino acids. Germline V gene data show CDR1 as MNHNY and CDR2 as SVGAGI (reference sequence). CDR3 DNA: TGTGCCAGCACAAAAGTGGGGGGGGATCAGCCCCAGCATTTT. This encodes CASTKVGGDQPQHF.

CDR3 amino acids: CASSTGLSEQFF. The CDR3 region has the DNA TGTGCCAGCAGCACAGGGTTGAGTGAGCAGTTCTTC. This chain joins TRBV7-9 and TRBJ2-1, with D perhaps TRBD1 (6 bases). Trimming took off 5 bases at V and 9 bases at J, with 11 bases between the two ends. Germline CDR1 is SEHNR and CDR2 is FQNEAQ (reference sequence). The CDR3 spans 12 residues.

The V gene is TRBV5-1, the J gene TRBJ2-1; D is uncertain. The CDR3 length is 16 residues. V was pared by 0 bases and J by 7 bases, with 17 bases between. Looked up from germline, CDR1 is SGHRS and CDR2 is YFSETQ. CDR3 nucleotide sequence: TGCGCCAGCAGCTTGGGAGTCAGGTTCCCCCAAAATGAGCAGTTCTTC. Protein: CASSLGVRFPQNEQFF. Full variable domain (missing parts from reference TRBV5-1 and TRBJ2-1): KAGVTQTPRYLIKTRGQQVTLSCSPISGHRSVSWYQQTPGQGLQFLFEYFSETQRNKGNFPGRFSGRQFSNSRSEMNVSTLELGDSALYLCASSLGVRFPQNEQFFGPGTRLTVL.

CDR3 DNA sequence: TGTGCCAGCAGTTACGTAGGCAGCGTGAGGAACACTGAAGCTTTCTTT. Its translation: CASSYVGSVRNTEAFF. The gene calls are TRBV6-5 and TRBJ1-1; D ambiguous. The CDR3 has 16 amino acids. Germline V gene lookup returns CDR1 MNHEY and CDR2 SVGAGI. The germline V and J ends were trimmed by 2 bases and 1 base, with 14 bases remaining between them.

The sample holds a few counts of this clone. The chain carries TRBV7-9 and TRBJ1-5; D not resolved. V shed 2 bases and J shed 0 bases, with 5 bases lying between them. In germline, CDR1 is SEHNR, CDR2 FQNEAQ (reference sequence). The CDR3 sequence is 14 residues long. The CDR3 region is CASSLTSSNQPQHF. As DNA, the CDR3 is TGTGCCAGCAGCTTAACGAGTAGCAATCAGCCCCAGCATTTT.

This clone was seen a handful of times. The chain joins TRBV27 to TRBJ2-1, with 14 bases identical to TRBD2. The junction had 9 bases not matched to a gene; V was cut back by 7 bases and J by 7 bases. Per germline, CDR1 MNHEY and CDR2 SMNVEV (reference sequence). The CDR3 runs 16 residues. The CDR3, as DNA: TGTGCCAGCACCTCTTGGGGGACTAGCGGGAGAAATGAGCAGTTCTTC. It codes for CASTSWGTSGRNEQFF.

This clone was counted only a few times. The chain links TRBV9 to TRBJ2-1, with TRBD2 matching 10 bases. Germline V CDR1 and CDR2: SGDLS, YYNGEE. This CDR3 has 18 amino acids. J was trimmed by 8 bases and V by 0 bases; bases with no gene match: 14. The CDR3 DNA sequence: TGTGCCAGCAGCGTAGAACGAGCTAGCGGGAGCCAGATCGATGAGCAGTTCTTC. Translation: CASSVERASGSQIDEQFF.

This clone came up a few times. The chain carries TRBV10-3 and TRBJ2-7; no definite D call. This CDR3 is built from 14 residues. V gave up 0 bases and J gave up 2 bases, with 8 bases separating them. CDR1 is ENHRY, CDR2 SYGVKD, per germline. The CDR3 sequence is CAISESTQTYEQYF. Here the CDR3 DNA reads TGTGCCATCAGTGAGTCTACACAGACCTACGAGCAGTACTTC.

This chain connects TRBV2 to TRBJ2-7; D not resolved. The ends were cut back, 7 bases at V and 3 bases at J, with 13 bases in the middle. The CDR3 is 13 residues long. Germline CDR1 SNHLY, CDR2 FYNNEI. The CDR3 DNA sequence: TGTGCCAGCACTAGGCCCCGCGTCTACGAGCAGTACTTC. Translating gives CASTRPRVYEQYF.

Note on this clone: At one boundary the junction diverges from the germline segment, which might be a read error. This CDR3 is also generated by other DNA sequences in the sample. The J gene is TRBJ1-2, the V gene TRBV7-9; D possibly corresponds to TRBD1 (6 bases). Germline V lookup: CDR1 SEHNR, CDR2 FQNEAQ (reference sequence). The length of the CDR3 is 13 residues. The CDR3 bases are TGTGCCAGCAGCTTACAGGGGACCTATGGCTACACCTTT. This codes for CASSLQGTYGYTF.

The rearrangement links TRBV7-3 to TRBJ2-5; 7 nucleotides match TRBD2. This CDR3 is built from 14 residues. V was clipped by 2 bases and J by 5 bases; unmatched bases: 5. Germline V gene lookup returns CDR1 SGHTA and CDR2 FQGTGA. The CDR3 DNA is TGTGCCAGCAGCTTAGCGGGAGCTCGGGAGACCCAGTACTTC. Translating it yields CASSLAGARETQYF.

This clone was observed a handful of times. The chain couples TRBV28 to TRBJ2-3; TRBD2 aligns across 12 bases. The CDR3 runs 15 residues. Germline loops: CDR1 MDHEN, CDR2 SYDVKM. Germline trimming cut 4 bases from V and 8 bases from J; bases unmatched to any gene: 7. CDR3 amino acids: CASSSPSGRAITQYF. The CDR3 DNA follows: TGTGCCAGCAGTTCTCCTAGCGGGAGGGCCATTACGCAGTATTTT. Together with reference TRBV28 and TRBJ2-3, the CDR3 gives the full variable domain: DVKVTQSSRYLVKRTGEKVFLECVQDMDHENMFWYRQDPGLGLRLIYFSYDVKMKEKGDIPEGYSVSREKKERFSLILESASTNQTSMYLCASSSPSGRAITQYFGPGTRLTVL.

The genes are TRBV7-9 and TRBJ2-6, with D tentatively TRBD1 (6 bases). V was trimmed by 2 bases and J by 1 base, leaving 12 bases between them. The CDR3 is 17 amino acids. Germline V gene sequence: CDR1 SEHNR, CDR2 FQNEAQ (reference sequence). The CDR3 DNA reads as TGTGCCAGCAGCTTATCCGGGACACGTTCTGGGGCCAACGTCCTGACTTTC. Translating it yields CASSLSGTRSGANVLTF.

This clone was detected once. The DNA of the CDR3 is TGTGCCAGTAGTATGCCGGGAGGGCACAATGAGCAGTTCTTC. Its translation is CASSMPGGHNEQFF. This chain links TRBV19 with TRBJ2-1; 8 bases fit TRBD2. CDR1 and CDR2 from the germline V gene are LNHDA and SQIVND (reference sequence). The CDR3 sequence is 14 residues long. The V gene end was trimmed by 3 bases and the J gene end by 5 bases; junction bases not matched to a gene: 3.